This note documents a single TCR beta chain sequence. Its target is unknown. This CDR3 region has 14 residues. Germline-derived CDR1 and CDR2 are MNHNS and SASEGT. V lost 11 bases to trimming and J lost 5 bases; unmatched junction nucleotides: 9. Sequencing used immunoSEQ multiplex PCR; TCRdb keeps in-frame clones, though not all of them. The sample lists about 120,000 clones; approximately 58% were seen once. This sample was taken from a study of cytotoxic CD8 clonotypes in ibrutinib-treated CLL. General observations from the study: Relative to age-matched healthy donors, clonality at baseline was higher, and it tracked circulating CD8+ T-cell counts. Sustained-remission and progressing patients had different sampling times.

The chain links TRBV6-1 to TRBJ2-3; 11 bases fit TRBD2. The origin of this receptor is a human donor with chronic lymphocytic leukemia. The sample here was PBMCs, taken after 24 months of ibrutinib treatment. In nucleotides, the CDR3 is TGTGCCGTACTTAGCGGGGGGGCCGGAGATACGCAGTATTTT. Its protein is CAVLSGGAGDTQYF.